The 17 T cell receptor beta chains below were found in one sample sequenced in a study of shared clonotypes between healthy human individuals. Profiling relied on immunoSEQ multiplex PCR, and the TCRdb table lists in-frame clones only, not all of them. The sample has under 1,100,000 clones, about 80% seen once. Material: memory CD4+ T cells from PBMCs. Subset described: CD45RA-negative fraction. These receptor sequences come from a man aged 18 to 30 in good health. Some clones in this sample may be carry-over from other donors' samples.

The CDR3 reads CASRDSGHGPQHF. CDR3 bases: TGTGCCAGTAGGGACAGTGGCCATGGGCCCCAGCATTTT. The rearrangement joins TRBV19 to TRBJ1-5; TRBD1 might be the D (6 bases). The CDR3 covers 13 residues. The germline V gene has CDR1 LNHDA and CDR2 SQIVND (reference sequence). V shed 6 bases and J shed 9 bases, with 15 bases lying between them.

For the CDR3, the DNA is TGTGCCAGCAGTTCGGGACTGTTCTCTGGAAACACCATATATTTT. Amino acids: CASSSGLFSGNTIYF. The chain carries TRBV28 and TRBJ1-3, with D possibly TRBD1 on 5 matching bases. Germline V gives CDR1 MDHEN, CDR2 SYDVKM. The CDR3 spans 15 residues. V lost 4 bases to trimming and J lost 0 bases, with 10 bases between them.

The chain employs TRBV7-3 and TRBJ1-1; TRBD1 agrees at 7 bases. The CDR3 runs 15 residues. Losses at the gene ends were 5 bases for V and 3 bases for J; bases not matched to a gene: 9. Germline CDR1 is SGHTA and CDR2 is FQGTGA. CDR3 amino acids: CASSANTGADTEAFF. The CDR3 DNA reads TGTGCCAGCAGCGCAAATACAGGGGCCGACACTGAAGCTTTCTTT.

The chain carries TRBV5-1 and TRBJ2-6; unclear D gene. The CDR3 is made up of 15 amino acids. The V and J ends lost 3 bases and 2 bases respectively, with 9 bases between them. In germline, CDR1 is SGHRS, CDR2 YFSETQ. CDR3 DNA: TGCGCCAGCAGCTACGACGGACCTGGGGCCAACGTCCTGACTTTC. Translated, it gives CASSYDGPGANVLTF.

The chain links TRBV4-1 to TRBJ2-3; no clear D gene. The germline V gene encodes CDR1 MGHRA and CDR2 YSYEKL. This CDR3 is built from 18 residues. Deletions cut 0 bases from V and 5 bases from J, with 21 bases between. DNA for the CDR3: TGCGCCAGCAGCCAAGATCGTGTCCTAGGCTCGACATTAGATACGCAGTATTTT. It encodes CASSQDRVLGSTLDTQYF.

This chain connects TRBV11-1 to TRBJ1-2, with D possibly being TRBD1 (5 bases). This CDR3 has 12 amino acids. Trimming took off 5 bases at V and 5 bases at J, with 9 bases between the two ends. From germline, CDR1 is SGHAT and CDR2 FQDESV (reference sequence). The CDR3 sequence is CASSRGAYGYTF. The DNA of the CDR3 is TGTGCCAGCAGCCGCGGGGCGTATGGCTACACCTTC.

This clone has more than one count but fewer than ten. The chain couples TRBV28 to TRBJ1-1; D gene uncertain. Germline values: CDR1 MDHEN, CDR2 SYDVKM. CDR3 length: 13 amino acids. Trimming took 9 bases from V and 4 from J, leaving 15 bases between them. CDR3 in DNA: TGTGCCAGTTACCTCCTCGGGAGCACTGAAGCTTTCTTT. Translated: CASYLLGSTEAFF.

This chain joins TRBV19 and TRBJ1-1, with D uncertain. CDR1 is LNHDA, CDR2 SQIVND, per germline (reference sequence). The CDR3 is 16 residues long. The V end lost 3 bases, the J end lost 4 bases, and 18 bases lay between the germline ends. Here the CDR3 reads CASSIPLDVGSTEAFF. DNA for the CDR3: TGTGCCAGTAGTATCCCCCTGGATGTGGGAAGCACTGAAGCTTTCTTT. The variable domain in full, with the rest retrieved from reference TRBV19 and TRBJ1-1, is DGGITQSPKYLFRKEGQNVTLSCEQNLNHDAMYWYRQDPGQGLRLIYYSQIVNDFQKGDIAEGYSVSREKKESFPLTVTSAQKNPTAFYLCASSIPLDVGSTEAFFGQGTRLTVV.

For this clone: The sample holds other DNA sequences that translate to the same CDR3. J is TRBJ2-6 and V is TRBV30, with D possibly called TRBD1 or TRBD2 (6 bases each). Germline assignment: CDR1 GTSNPN and CDR2 SVGIG (reference sequence). The V gene lost 0 bases and the J gene lost 4 bases, with 10 bases spanning the gap. CDR3 length: 15 residues. CDR3 residues: CAWSVRGAGANVLTF. DNA of the CDR3: TGTGCCTGGAGTGTTAGGGGGGCAGGGGCCAACGTCCTGACTTTC.

The genes are TRBV18 and TRBJ2-5; unclear D gene. The CDR3 runs to 14 residues. V dropped 5 bases and J dropped 9 bases, with 19 bases sitting between them. CDR1 and CDR2 from the germline V gene are KGHSH and LQKENI. CDR3 coding DNA: TGTGCCAGCTCATCTCTCATCGGGCTCGCGGCCCAGTACTTC. It is translated as CASSSLIGLAAQYF.

V is TRBV11-2 and J is TRBJ2-7; D is perhaps TRBD2 (5 bases). The germline V gene encodes CDR1 SGHAT and CDR2 FQNNGV. V was trimmed by 2 bases and J by 7 bases, leaving 18 bases between them. This CDR3 contains 15 residues. This CDR3 is CASSLFRFGRREQYF. CDR3 coding DNA: TGTGCCAGCAGCTTATTTCGATTCGGGCGGAGGGAGCAGTACTTC.

The chain carries TRBV18 and TRBJ1-3; perhaps TRBD1 as D (5 bases). Germline assignment: CDR1 KGHSH and CDR2 LQKENI. This CDR3 has 14 amino acids. Trimming took 4 bases from V and 0 from J, leaving 7 bases between them. The CDR3 DNA is TGTGCCAGCTCACAACAGGTCTCTGGAAACACCATATATTTT. This encodes CASSQQVSGNTIYF.

Notes on this clone: The junction departs from the called germline gene at one end, perhaps through a read error. This chain links TRBV5-1 with TRBJ2-7; D is unclear. Germline values: CDR1 SGHRS, CDR2 YFSETQ. The CDR3 length is 16 residues. The CDR3 DNA reads TGCGCCAGCAGCGACCCTCCGGGCCTACTGGCCTACCAGCAGTACTTC. It yields the protein CASSDPPGLLAYQQYF.

The genes are TRBV9 and TRBJ2-3, with 11 bases aligning to TRBD2. Germline values: CDR1 SGDLS, CDR2 YYNGEE. Germline trimming cut 0 bases from V and 3 bases from J; bases unmatched to any gene: 9. The CDR3 has 18 amino acids. CDR3 DNA: TGTGCCAGCAGCGTAGGGTGGCTAGCGGGAGGTGGTACAGATACGCAGTATTTT. Translated, it gives CASSVGWLAGGGTDTQYF.

The chain has TRBV5-1 and TRBJ2-7; unclear D gene. The germline V gene encodes CDR1 SGHRS and CDR2 YFSETQ. Trimming left V 4 bases short and J 0 bases short, with 11 bases between. This CDR3 comprises 14 residues. CDR3 sequence (DNA): TGCGCCAGCAGCCAAGGATCGAGCTCCTACGAGCAGTACTTC. Amino acids: CASSQGSSSYEQYF.

The chain couples TRBV25-1 to TRBJ2-5, with 11 bases identical to TRBD1. Germline V gene sequence: CDR1 MGHDK, CDR2 SYGVNS. J gave up 2 bases and V 5 bases, and 4 bases lay outside the gene matches. The CDR3 has 15 residues. CDR3 protein: CASSPGTGGQETQYF. The CDR3 nucleotides read TGTGCCAGCAGTCCCGGGACAGGGGGACAAGAGACCCAGTACTTC.

This chain uses TRBV29-1 with TRBJ2-5, with TRBD1 matching over 7 bases. V shed 6 bases and J 2 bases; nucleotides not matched to a gene: 15. Germline CDR1 SQVTM, CDR2 ANQGSEA. CDR3 size: 16 residues. The CDR3 DNA reads TGCAGCGTGCTATTGACAGGGAATGCAGGTCAAGAGACCCAGTACTTC. As protein: CSVLLTGNAGQETQYF.